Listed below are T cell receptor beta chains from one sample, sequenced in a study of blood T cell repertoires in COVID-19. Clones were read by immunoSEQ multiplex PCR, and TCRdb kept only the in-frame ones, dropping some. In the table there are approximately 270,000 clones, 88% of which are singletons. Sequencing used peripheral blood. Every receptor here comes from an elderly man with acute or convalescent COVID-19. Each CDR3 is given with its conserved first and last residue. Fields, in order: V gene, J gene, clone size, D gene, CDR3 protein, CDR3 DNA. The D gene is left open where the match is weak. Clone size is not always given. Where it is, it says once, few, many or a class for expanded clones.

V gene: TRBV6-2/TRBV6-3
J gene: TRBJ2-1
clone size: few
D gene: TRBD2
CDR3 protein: CASRPTGLAYNEQFF
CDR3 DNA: TGTGCCAGCAGACCTACGGGACTAGCCTACAATGAGCAGTTCTTC

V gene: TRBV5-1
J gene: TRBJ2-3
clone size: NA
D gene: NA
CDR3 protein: CASSLTSGGGTDTQYF
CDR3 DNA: TGCGCCAGCAGCTTGACTTCGGGGGGCGGGACAGATACGCAGTATTTT

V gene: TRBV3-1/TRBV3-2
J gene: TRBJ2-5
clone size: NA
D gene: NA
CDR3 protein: CASSQEGAKQETQYF
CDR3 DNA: TGTGCCAGCAGCCAAGAGGGAGCAAAGCAAGAGACCCAGTACTTC

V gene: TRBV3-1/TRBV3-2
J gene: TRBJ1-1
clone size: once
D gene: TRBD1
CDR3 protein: CASAGQAEREKAFF
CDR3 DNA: TGTGCCAGCGCGGGACAGGCTGAACGAGAGAAAGCTTTCTTT

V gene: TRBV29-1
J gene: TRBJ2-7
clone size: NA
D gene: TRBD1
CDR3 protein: CSVGGQGYEQYF
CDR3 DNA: TGCAGCGTGGGGGGACAGGGGTACGAGCAGTACTTC

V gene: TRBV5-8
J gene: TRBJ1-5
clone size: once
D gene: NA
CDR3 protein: CASSFLRGAGQPQHF
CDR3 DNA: TGTGCCAGCAGCTTCCTCCGGGGGGCTGGTCAGCCCCAGCATTTT

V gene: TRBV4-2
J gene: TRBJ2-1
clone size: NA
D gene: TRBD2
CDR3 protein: CASSQIFGTSGYNEQFF
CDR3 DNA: TGTGCCAGCAGCCAAATTTTCGGGACTAGCGGGTACAATGAGCAGTTCTTC

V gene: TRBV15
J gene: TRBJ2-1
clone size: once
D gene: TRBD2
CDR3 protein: CATRKPGTNSNEQFF
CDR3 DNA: TGTGCCACCAGGAAACCCGGGACTAATTCGAATGAGCAGTTCTTC

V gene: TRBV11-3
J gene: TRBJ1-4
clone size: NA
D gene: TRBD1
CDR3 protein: CASSAGTGEPNEKLFF
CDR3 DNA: TGTGCCAGCAGCGCGGGGACAGGGGAGCCTAATGAAAAACTGTTTTTT

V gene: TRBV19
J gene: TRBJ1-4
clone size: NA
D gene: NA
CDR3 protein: CASSAIRHPPEKLFF
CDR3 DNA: TGTGCCAGTAGTGCCATCAGGCACCCTCCTGAAAAACTGTTTTTT

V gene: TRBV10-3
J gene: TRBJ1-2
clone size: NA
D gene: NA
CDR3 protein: CAISELGGGGGYTF
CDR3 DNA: TGTGCCATCAGTGAGCTGGGCGGGGGGGGTGGCTACACCTTC

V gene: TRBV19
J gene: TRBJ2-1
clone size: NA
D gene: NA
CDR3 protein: CASSIDLETYNEQFF
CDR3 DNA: TGTGCCAGTAGTATAGATTTAGAGACCTACAATGAGCAGTTCTTC

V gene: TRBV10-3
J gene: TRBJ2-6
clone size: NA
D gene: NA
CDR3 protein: CAISERGSGANVLTF
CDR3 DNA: TGTGCCATCAGTGAAAGGGGATCTGGGGCCAACGTCCTGACTTTC

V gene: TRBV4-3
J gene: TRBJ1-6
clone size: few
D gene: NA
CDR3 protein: CASSLDTSSYNSPLHF
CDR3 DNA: TGCGCCAGCAGCCTAGACACCAGCTCCTATAATTCACCCCTCCACTTT

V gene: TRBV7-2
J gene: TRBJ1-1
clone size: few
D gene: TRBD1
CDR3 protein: CASSLGLGQGFEAFF
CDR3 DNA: TGTGCCAGCAGCTTAGGTCTCGGACAGGGGTTTGAAGCTTTCTTT

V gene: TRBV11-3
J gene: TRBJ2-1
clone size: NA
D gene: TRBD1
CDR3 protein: CASSLDRGSYNEQFF
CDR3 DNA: TGTGCCAGCAGCTTGGACAGGGGATCCTACAATGAGCAGTTCTTC